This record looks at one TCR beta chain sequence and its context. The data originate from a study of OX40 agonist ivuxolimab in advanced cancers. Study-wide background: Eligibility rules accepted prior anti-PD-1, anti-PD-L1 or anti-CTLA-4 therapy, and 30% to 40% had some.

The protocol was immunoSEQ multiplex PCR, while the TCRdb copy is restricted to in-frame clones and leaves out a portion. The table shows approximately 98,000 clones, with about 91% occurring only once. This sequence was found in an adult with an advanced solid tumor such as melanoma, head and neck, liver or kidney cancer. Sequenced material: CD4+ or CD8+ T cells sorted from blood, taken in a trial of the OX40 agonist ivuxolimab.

CDR3 DNA sequence: TGTGCCAGCAGCCGAGTGAATGAGCAGTTCTTC. As protein: CASSRVNEQFF. This chain joins TRBV7-6 and TRBJ2-1, with D uncertain. CDR1 and CDR2 (germline): SGHVS, FNYEAQ. CDR3 length: 11 amino acids. Trimming cost V 5 bases and J 7 bases, with 6 bases left between them.